This paragraph covers one TCR beta chain sequence. The PCR had 60 Vbeta and 13 Jbeta primers. Here immunoSEQ multiplex PCR was the method, and the copy in TCRdb shows in-frame clones only, minus some. The sample spans roughly 75,000 clones; the ten largest clones claim about 0.83%. CDR3 length: 14 amino acids. From germline, CDR1 is LNHDA and CDR2 SQIVND (reference sequence). The germline V and J ends were trimmed by 0 bases and 11 bases, with 14 bases remaining between them. The data were taken from a study of cytomegalovirus exposure and HLA in healthy donors. This receptor was taken from a boy between 10 and 17 years old in good health and CMV-seronegative. Material for sequencing was PBMCs. This chain connects TRBV19 to TRBJ1-5, with TRBD1 as a possible D gene (5 bases). CDR3 coding DNA: TGTGCCAGTAGTATAGATACCCCCAGGGCAGCCCAGCATTTT. This sequence encodes CASSIDTPRAAQHF.